The present TCR beta chain was sequenced within a study of cytomegalovirus exposure and HLA in healthy donors. Amplification used 60 Vbeta primers and 13 Jbeta primers. Sequenced by immunoSEQ multiplex PCR; TCRdb stores in-frame clones only, minus some. The table shows just under 70,000 clones, with roughly four fifths occurring only once. Trimming took off 5 bases at V and 0 bases at J, with 14 bases between the two ends. The germline CDR1 and CDR2 sequences are SGHVS and FQNEAQ. This CDR3 has 16 residues. The source material was PBMCs. The clonotype comes from a human donor in good health. V and J are TRBV7-8 and TRBJ1-5; D unresolved. This CDR3 reads CASSASRTLSNQPQHF. The CDR3 coding sequence is TGTGCCAGCAGCGCCTCGAGGACTCTTAGCAATCAGCCCCAGCATTTT.